This T cell receptor beta chain was sequenced for a study of T cells in Graves' hyperthyroidism and ophthalmopathy. On the study more broadly: Peripheral blood draws took place at initial diagnosis, ahead of any treatment.

Notes on the study in general: Ophthalmopathy got predicted by the model a median about six months before its onset. A model of 13 V-J features distinguished ophthalmopathy from stable hyperthyroidism. Most thyroid clonotypes expanded above 0.001 appeared in blood too.

The CDR3 regions of TCR beta were amplified from RNA transcripts. Primed by the HTBI set, a first-round RT-PCR was run on the TCR CDR3. TCRdb reprocessed the multiplex PCR reads with MiXCR, giving one entry per CDR3 protein. This sample carries fewer than 750,000 distinct CDR3 sequences, 13% to 15% of them seen once, and the ten largest clones take under 15%. This clonotype was found many times. Its antigen remains unknown. Germline V gene lookup returns CDR1 SGDLS and CDR2 YYNGEE. Between the trimmed V and J ends, which lost 0 bases and 4 bases, there was a span of 11 bases. The CDR3 contains 15 residues.

This clonotype was obtained from a woman aged 45-65 years with Graves' ophthalmopathy. The J gene is TRBJ2-1, the V gene TRBV9, with a possible D match to TRBD2 (6 bases). Sequencing was done on a sample of blood. CDR3: CASSVGPGDYNEQFF. The CDR3 nucleotides read TGTGCCAGCAGCGTAGGGCCGGGGGATTACAATGAGCAGTTCTTC.